Below, 32 T cell receptor beta chains from the same sample are listed, as sequenced in a study of blood T cell repertoires in COVID-19. The assay was immunoSEQ multiplex PCR, and TCRdb's table has in-frame clones only and misses some. The table records 65,000 to 95,000 clones, around 81% of them present only once. Source material: peripheral blood. Receptors originate from a human donor in a cohort sampled during active COVID-19.

The chain has TRBV4-1 and TRBJ2-1, with a possible D match to TRBD1 (6 bases). The CDR3 totals 15 residues. Trimming stripped 0 bases from V and 4 bases from J, with 10 bases between. Looked up from germline, CDR1 is MGHRA and CDR2 is YSYEKL. CDR3 in amino acids: CASSQDKGVYNEQFF. The CDR3 bases are TGCGCCAGCAGCCAAGATAAGGGGGTTTACAATGAGCAGTTCTTC.

The V call is TRBV5-4, the J call TRBJ2-1; the match to TRBD2 covers 7 bases. The CDR3 covers 15 residues. V dropped 1 base and J dropped 4; count of bases not matched to a gene: 5. Germline CDR1 SGHNT, CDR2 YYREEE (reference sequence). CDR3 region: CASSLRLARYNEQFF. The CDR3 bases are TGTGCCAGCAGCTTGCGACTAGCCAGGTACAATGAGCAGTTCTTC.

This clone is termed medium-sized. The CDR3 region is CASSLSGQRYNSPLHF. CDR3 DNA: TGTGCCAGCAGTTTATCGGGGCAGCGTTATAATTCACCCCTCCACTTT. V is TRBV27 and J is TRBJ1-6; D is possibly TRBD1 (5 bases). The ends were cut back, 0 bases at V and 4 bases at J, with 10 bases in the middle. Looked up from germline, CDR1 is MNHEY and CDR2 is SMNVEV (reference sequence). This CDR3 spans 16 amino acids.

This clone was found once. This chain connects TRBV3-1 (or the pseudogene TRBV3-2) to TRBJ1-2; D gene unclear. This CDR3 is built from 15 residues. The V end was cut by 4 bases, the J end by 0 bases, with 12 bases between. Per germline, CDR1 LGHDT and CDR2 YNNKEL (reference sequence). The CDR3 nucleotides read TGTGCCAGCAGCCGTAAGCGGTTAGCTAACTATGGCTACACCTTC. Amino acids: CASSRKRLANYGYTF.

The genes are TRBV27 and TRBJ2-2, with 8 bases aligning to TRBD2. V lost 3 bases and J lost 2; bases outside the gene matches: 5. Germline assignment: CDR1 MNHEY and CDR2 SMNVEV (reference sequence). There are 16 residues in the CDR3. CDR3 region: CASSLAGGSNTGELFF. The CDR3 DNA sequence: TGTGCCAGCAGTTTGGCGGGGGGCTCTAACACCGGGGAGCTGTTTTTT.

The genes are TRBV12-5 and TRBJ2-1, with D perhaps matching TRBD2 (5 bases). CDR3 length equals 15 residues. Trimming took 0 bases from V and 1 from J, leaving 7 bases between them. The germline V gene encodes CDR1 LGHNT and CDR2 FRNRAP. Here the CDR3 DNA reads TGTGCTAGTGGTTTGGTCGAGGGATCCTACAATGAGCAGTTCTTC. It specifies CASGLVEGSYNEQFF.

The chain links TRBV5-1 to TRBJ2-1, with a possible D match to TRBD2 (6 bases). Per germline, CDR1 SGHRS and CDR2 YFSETQ. Trimming removed 0 bases from V and 5 bases from J, with 6 bases in between. The CDR3 consists of 13 residues. DNA of the CDR3: TGCGCCAGCAGCTTGGCGGGGGACAATGAGCAGTTCTTC. It is translated as CASSLAGDNEQFF. The full variable domain, in which reference TRBV5-1 and TRBJ2-1 provide the parts outside the CDR3, is KAGVTQTPRYLIKTRGQQVTLSCSPISGHRSVSWYQQTPGQGLQFLFEYFSETQRNKGNFPGRFSGRQFSNSRSEMNVSTLELGDSALYLCASSLAGDNEQFFGPGTRLTVL.

The chain is built from TRBV9 and TRBJ2-7; 7 bases are a match to TRBD1. Per germline, CDR1 SGDLS and CDR2 YYNGEE. The CDR3 totals 14 residues. The V segment lost 4 bases and the J segment 2 bases; nucleotides outside the gene matches: 6. As DNA, the CDR3 is TGTGCCAGCAGCCCCGGACAGGCCCCCTACGAGCAGTACTTC. This codes for CASSPGQAPYEQYF.

J is TRBJ1-2 and V is TRBV7-2, with D tentatively TRBD1 (6 bases). Trimming removed 3 bases at V and 6 bases at J, with 11 bases between. The CDR3 contains 13 residues. CDR1 is SGHTA and CDR2 is FQGNSA in the germline V gene. The CDR3 sequence is CASSFSAGDGYTF. CDR3 nucleotide sequence: TGTGCCAGCAGCTTTTCGGCAGGGGATGGCTACACCTTC.

The V call is TRBV5-1, the J call TRBJ2-1; 14 bases align to TRBD2. V trimming: 4 bases; J trimming: 8 bases; junction bases outside the gene matches: 8. There are 16 residues in the CDR3. Per the germline V gene, CDR1 is SGHRS and CDR2 is YFSETQ. The chain's CDR3 is CASSIGTSGGLHEQFF. CDR3 DNA sequence: TGCGCCAGCAGCATAGGGACTAGCGGGGGCTTACATGAGCAGTTCTTC.

This chain uses TRBV5-1 with TRBJ2-1; TRBD2 agrees at 9 bases. The germline CDR1 and CDR2 sequences are SGHRS and YFSETQ. J gave up 15 bases and V 5 bases, and 15 bases lay outside the gene matches. This CDR3 is built from 14 residues. In nucleotides, the CDR3 is TGCGCCAGCAGTTCTCGCGTGACTAGCGGCCCGTGGTTCTTC. Amino acids: CASSSRVTSGPWFF.

The CDR3 coding sequence is TGTGCCAGTAGTACGGGACCAGGGGGTTACGAGCAGTACTTC. It specifies CASSTGPGGYEQYF. J is TRBJ2-7 and V is TRBV19; the match to TRBD1 covers 7 bases. Germline lookup yields CDR1 LNHDA and CDR2 SQIVND (reference sequence). After removal of 4 bases from V and 4 bases from J, the junction contained 7 bases not matched to a gene. The CDR3 spans 14 residues. Full variable domain (outside the CDR3, taken from reference TRBV19 and TRBJ2-7): DGGITQSPKYLFRKEGQNVTLSCEQNLNHDAMYWYRQDPGQGLRLIYYSQIVNDFQKGDIAEGYSVSREKKESFPLTVTSAQKNPTAFYLCASSTGPGGYEQYFGPGTRLTVT.

This clone was counted at least ten times. The chain uses TRBV27 and TRBJ1-6, with 7 bases lining up with TRBD1. The CDR3 spans 15 residues. CDR1 MNHEY and CDR2 SMNVEV come from the germline V gene (reference sequence). V shed 6 bases and J 11 bases; nucleotides not matched to a gene: 13. CDR3 amino acids: CASSLGDSLAAPLHF. CDR3 sequence (DNA): TGTGCCAGCAGCCTGGGGGACAGCCTCGCGGCACCCCTCCACTTT.

V and J are TRBV27 and TRBJ2-1; D gene ambiguous. CDR3 length equals 13 residues. Germline CDR1 is MNHEY and CDR2 is SMNVEV (reference sequence). V was shortened by 2 bases and J by 6 bases, with 8 bases between the two germline ends. CDR3 sequence reads: CASSLEAINEQFF. DNA of the CDR3: TGTGCCAGCAGTTTAGAGGCCATCAATGAGCAGTTCTTC.

This clone was seen once. The rearrangement uses TRBV6-5 and TRBJ2-1; D possibly corresponds to TRBD1 (5 bases). The germline V and J ends were trimmed by 7 bases and 7 bases, with 17 bases remaining between them. This CDR3 contains 14 residues. Germline loops: CDR1 MNHEY, CDR2 SVGAGI. In nucleotides, the CDR3 is TGTGCCAGCACCCGGACACCGGTGGATAATGAGCAGTTCTTC. It translates to CASTRTPVDNEQFF.

The J gene is TRBJ1-5, the V gene TRBV9; TRBD1 agrees at 7 bases. This CDR3 has 15 amino acids. CDR1 is SGDLS, CDR2 YYNGEE, per germline. V trimming: 1 base; J trimming: 2 bases; junction bases outside the gene matches: 3. Here the CDR3 DNA reads TGTGCCAGCAGCGTAAAGGGGGCGGGCAATCAGCCCCAGCATTTT. Translated, it gives CASSVKGAGNQPQHF.

In its sample, this clone was seen a few times. V is TRBV19 and J is TRBJ1-1; no clear D. From germline, CDR1 is LNHDA and CDR2 SQIVND (reference sequence). V lost 9 bases, J lost 4 bases, and 9 bases lay in between. The CDR3 is 11 amino acids. CDR3 amino acids: CASEGSTEAFF. CDR3 in DNA: TGTGCCAGCGAGGGCAGCACTGAAGCTTTCTTT.

The V gene is TRBV3-1 (or the pseudogene TRBV3-2), the J gene TRBJ2-2; D is undetermined. Trimming took off 1 base at V and 4 bases at J, with 4 bases between the two ends. There are 13 residues in the CDR3. CDR1 is LGHDT and CDR2 is YNNKEL in the germline V gene (reference sequence). In nucleotides, the CDR3 is TGTGCCAGCAGCCAAGCCAGCACCGGGGAGCTGTTTTTT. This codes for CASSQASTGELFF.

This clone is large in the sample. This chain connects TRBV6-5 to TRBJ2-1; TRBD1 might be the D (6 bases). The germline gives CDR1 MNHEY, CDR2 SVGAGI. Trimming pared 4 bases from V and 8 bases from J, leaving 12 bases between. The CDR3 totals 13 residues. The CDR3 spells CASSSGTSDEQFF. The DNA of the CDR3 is TGTGCCAGCAGTTCCGGGACATCCGATGAGCAGTTCTTC.

This clone was recorded a few times. The chain carries TRBV18 and TRBJ1-1; TRBD1 is a possible D gene (6 bases). Trimming removed 2 bases at V and 3 bases at J, with 22 bases between. Germline V lookup: CDR1 KGHSH, CDR2 LQKENI. The CDR3 spans 18 residues. The DNA for the CDR3 is TGTGCCAGCTCACCAGGATACAGGGATGGTGCTGGGGACACTGAAGCTTTCTTT. Its protein is CASSPGYRDGAGDTEAFF.

The J gene is TRBJ1-1, the V gene TRBV30; no firm D call. The V end was cut by 2 bases, the J end by 4 bases, with 8 bases between. CDR3 size: 12 residues. CDR1 is GTSNPN, CDR2 SVGIG, per germline (reference sequence). The CDR3 reads CAWSRGGTEAFF. The CDR3 region has the DNA TGTGCCTGGAGTCGAGGAGGCACTGAAGCTTTCTTT.

The chain combines TRBV3-1 (or the pseudogene TRBV3-2) with TRBJ1-2; 9 bases fit TRBD1. The CDR3 has 15 amino acids. Looked up from germline, CDR1 is LGHDT and CDR2 is YNNKEL (reference sequence). J gave up 6 bases and V 1 base, and 6 bases lay outside the gene matches. The CDR3 DNA reads TGTGCCAGCAGCCAAGGGGACAGGGTATCGGATGGCTACACCTTC. As protein: CASSQGDRVSDGYTF.

The chain recombines TRBV12-3 or TRBV12-4 with TRBJ1-2; a possible D gene is TRBD1 (5 bases). The CDR3 spans 12 residues. The V end was cut by 3 bases, the J end by 7 bases, with 9 bases between. The CDR3 DNA reads TGTGCCAGCAGTTTTGGGGCCCGTGGCTACACCTTC. As protein: CASSFGARGYTF.

This clone has only a few counts. CDR3 in DNA: TGTGCCAGCAGGGGACTAGCGGGGCGAAATACGCAGTATTTT. Translated: CASRGLAGRNTQYF. The chain carries TRBV28 and TRBJ2-3, with TRBD2 matching over 13 bases. Germline-derived CDR1 and CDR2 are MDHEN and SYDVKM. The CDR3 is 14 amino acids. The J segment lost 7 bases and the V segment lost 6 bases, leaving 4 bases of the junction unmatched. Full variable domain (missing parts from reference TRBV28 and TRBJ2-3): DVKVTQSSRYLVKRTGEKVFLECVQDMDHENMFWYRQDPGLGLRLIYFSYDVKMKEKGDIPEGYSVSREKKERFSLILESASTNQTSMYLCASRGLAGRNTQYFGPGTRLTVL.

The J gene is TRBJ2-3, the V gene TRBV5-1, with unresolved D. CDR3 size: 13 residues. Trimming cost V 4 bases and J 6 bases, with 12 bases left between them. Germline lookup yields CDR1 SGHRS and CDR2 YFSETQ. The DNA for the CDR3 is TGCGCCAGCAGCGTCGCCACTGCGGATACGCAGTATTTT. This translates into CASSVATADTQYF.

This sequence joins TRBV7-8 and TRBJ2-1; 10 bases agree with TRBD2. CDR3 length: 15 amino acids. In germline, CDR1 is SGHVS, CDR2 FQNEAQ. The V segment lost 2 bases and the J segment 3 bases; nucleotides outside the gene matches: 1. CDR3 nucleotide sequence: TGTGCCAGCAGCTTAAGCGGGGGGGTCTACAATGAGCAGTTCTTC. As protein: CASSLSGGVYNEQFF. Filled out from reference TRBV7-8 and TRBJ2-1, the complete variable domain reads GAGVSQSPRYKVAKRGQDVALRCDPISGHVSLFWYQQALGQGPEFLTYFQNEAQLDKSGLPSDRFFAERPEGSVSTLKIQRTQQEDSAVYLCASSLSGGVYNEQFFGPGTRLTVL.

The chain carries TRBV24-1 and TRBJ1-2; TRBD1 agrees at 7 bases. This CDR3 has 14 amino acids. Germline trimming cut 0 bases from V and 5 bases from J; bases unmatched to any gene: 2. The germline gives CDR1 KGHDR, CDR2 SFDVKD. The CDR3 DNA is TGTGCCACCAGTGATTTGTACAGGGGATATGGCTACACCTTC. This sequence encodes CATSDLYRGYGYTF.

CDR3: CASSVGLISGNTIYF. The CDR3, as DNA: TGTGCCAGCAGCGTAGGACTCATTTCTGGAAACACCATATATTTT. The genes are TRBV9 and TRBJ1-3; D is ambiguous. The germline V gene has CDR1 SGDLS and CDR2 YYNGEE. CDR3 size: 15 residues. The germline V and J ends were trimmed by 0 bases and 1 base, with 8 bases remaining between them.

The V gene is TRBV6-6, the J gene TRBJ2-4; 12 bases are shared with TRBD2. Trimming cost V 6 bases and J 1 base; bases outside gene matches: 10. Germline CDR1 reads MNHNY; CDR2 reads SVGAGI (reference sequence). The CDR3 totals 18 residues. The CDR3 reads CASRRLAGDMIAKNIQYF. The CDR3 DNA is TGTGCCAGCAGGCGACTAGCGGGAGATATGATTGCCAAAAACATTCAGTACTTC.

V usage is TRBV6-5 and J usage is TRBJ1-2; a weak D match, TRBD1 (6 bases). The germline V gene has CDR1 MNHEY and CDR2 SVGAGI. Trimming left V 1 base short and J 0 bases short, with 9 bases between. The CDR3 runs to 15 residues. In nucleotides, the CDR3 is TGTGCCAGCAGTTACTGGGGGCCTACTAACTATGGCTACACCTTC. Translated, it gives CASSYWGPTNYGYTF.

The V call is TRBV7-9, the J call TRBJ1-1; D is unresolved. The CDR3 totals 12 residues. Germline values: CDR1 SEHNR, CDR2 FQNEAQ (reference sequence). V gave up 1 base and J gave up 4 bases, with 4 bases separating them. CDR3 region: CASSLGATEAFF. CDR3 bases: TGTGCCAGCAGCTTAGGGGCCACTGAAGCTTTCTTT. The variable domain in full, completed from reference TRBV7-9 and TRBJ1-1, reads DTGVSQNPRHKITKRGQNVTFRCDPISEHNRLYWYRQTLGQGPEFLTYFQNEAQLEKSRLLSDRFSAERPKGSFSTLEIQRTEQGDSAMYLCASSLGATEAFFGQGTRLTVV.

The CDR3 protein is CASSLRQGPSSGANVLTF. The CDR3 coding sequence is TGTGCCAGTAGTTTGCGACAGGGCCCTTCATCTGGGGCCAACGTCCTGACTTTC. The chain links TRBV19 to TRBJ2-6, with 7 bases matching TRBD1. The CDR3 spans 18 residues. Germline V gene data show CDR1 as LNHDA and CDR2 as SQIVND (reference sequence). The V segment lost 5 bases and the J segment 1 base; nucleotides outside the gene matches: 11.